The 21 T cell receptor beta chains given below trace back to one sample, sequenced in a study of T cell responses to AZD1222 COVID-19 vaccine. Here immunoSEQ multiplex PCR was the method, and the copy in TCRdb shows in-frame clones only, minus some. This repertoire shows around 150,000 clones, approximately 91% found once; its top ten account for around 1.8%. Material: peripheral blood, obtained 28 days after the second AZD1222 dose. The origin of the receptors is an adult who received the AZD1222 COVID-19 vaccine.

The J gene is TRBJ2-1, the V gene TRBV3-1 (or the pseudogene TRBV3-2), with TRBD2 matching over 13 bases. The CDR3 sequence is 22 residues long. Looked up from germline, CDR1 is LGHDT and CDR2 is YNNKEL (reference sequence). V was clipped by 3 bases and J by 0 bases; unmatched bases: 17. Written as DNA, the CDR3 is TGTGCCAGCAGCCAGCTTCTTCCCGAACTAGCGGGGGGGATAACCTCCTACAATGAGCAGTTCTTC. The encoded protein is CASSQLLPELAGGITSYNEQFF.

This clone has just one count. This rearrangement joins TRBV27 to TRBJ1-5; D remains ambiguous. Deletions cut 7 bases from V and 2 bases from J, with 21 bases between. CDR1 and CDR2 (germline): MNHEY, SMNVEV (reference sequence). The CDR3 spans 17 residues. The CDR3 sequence is CASIFPPGWGGNQPQHF. In nucleotides, the CDR3 is TGTGCCAGCATCTTCCCCCCGGGGTGGGGTGGCAATCAGCCCCAGCATTTT.

The chain carries TRBV2 and TRBJ1-1; weak D call: TRBD1 (5 bases). The ends were cut back, 6 bases at V and 7 bases at J, with 21 bases in the middle. CDR3 size: 15 residues. Germline loops: CDR1 SNHLY, CDR2 FYNNEI. The CDR3 bases are TGTGCCAGCAGGGAGAGGGTGGGGACTTGGGGTGAAGCTTTCTTT. Translation gives CASRERVGTWGEAFF.

The chain joins TRBV3-1 (or the pseudogene TRBV3-2) to TRBJ1-3; D may be TRBD1 (6 bases). Germline assignment: CDR1 LGHDT and CDR2 YNNKEL (reference sequence). Trimming took off 6 bases at V and 0 bases at J, with 12 bases between the two ends. The CDR3 contains 15 residues. CDR3 sequence (DNA): TGTGCCAGCAGACAGGGCCCCCTCTCTGGAAACACCATATATTTT. Translation: CASRQGPLSGNTIYF.

The chain is built from TRBV12-3 or TRBV12-4 and TRBJ1-2; the match to TRBD1 covers 9 bases. Trimming removed 6 bases from V and 7 bases from J; junction bases left unmatched: 6. This CDR3 has 13 residues. The CDR3 here is CASSTTGGGGYTF. The CDR3 DNA sequence: TGTGCCAGCAGCACGACAGGGGGAGGTGGCTACACCTTC.

The V and J genes are TRBV7-3 and TRBJ2-7, with 10 positions matching TRBD1. Germline loops: CDR1 SGHTA, CDR2 FQGTGA. This CDR3 comprises 13 residues. Trimming at V came to 5 bases and at J to 3 bases, leaving 1 base not matched to a gene. CDR3 coding DNA: TGTGCCAGCAGCCGGGACAGGGGCTACGAGCAGTACTTC. Its protein is CASSRDRGYEQYF.

This chain uses TRBV18 with TRBJ1-2; D unclear. CDR3 length: 13 amino acids. Germline CDR1 KGHSH, CDR2 LQKENI. V lost 6 bases and J lost 1, with 9 bases in between. CDR3 nucleotide sequence: TGTGCCAGCTCCCCGTTGGATAACTATGGCTACACCTTC. Amino acid sequence: CASSPLDNYGYTF.

J is TRBJ2-7 and V is TRBV2; D may be TRBD1 (6 bases). The CDR3 totals 15 residues. CDR1 is SNHLY and CDR2 is FYNNEI in the germline V gene. V lost 7 bases and J lost 3, with 19 bases in between. The CDR3 DNA sequence: TGTGCCAGCACTCGCCCAGGGGTAGGTAACTACGAGCAGTACTTC. This codes for CASTRPGVGNYEQYF.

The chain recombines TRBV27 with TRBJ2-7; 8 bases map to TRBD2. The V segment lost 3 bases and the J segment 6 bases; nucleotides outside the gene matches: 22. The CDR3 extends over 19 amino acids. Germline V CDR1 and CDR2: MNHEY, SMNVEV (reference sequence). CDR3 sequence (DNA): TGTGCCAGCAGTTTTTCGAGCGGGGGCCTAACTACGCGGATACCCGAGCAGTACTTC. Translating gives CASSFSSGGLTTRIPEQYF.

The V gene is TRBV27, the J gene TRBJ2-1, with 10 bases lining up with TRBD2. This CDR3 region has 16 residues. Unmatched junction bases numbered 11, after V lost 4 bases and J lost 8 bases. CDR1 and CDR2 from the germline V gene are MNHEY and SMNVEV (reference sequence). CDR3 loop: CASSSPIAGGVDEQFF. DNA of the CDR3: TGTGCCAGCAGTTCCCCCATAGCGGGAGGCGTAGATGAGCAGTTCTTC.

This chain links TRBV6-5 with TRBJ1-2; a possible D gene is TRBD1 (5 bases). Germline V CDR1 and CDR2: MNHEY, SVGAGI. The V end was cut by 5 bases, the J end by 2 bases, with 12 bases between. The CDR3 is 14 amino acids. The CDR3 region is CASSPGRSNYGYTF. CDR3 DNA sequence: TGTGCCAGCAGTCCGGGACGATCGAACTATGGCTACACCTTC.

V is TRBV18 and J is TRBJ1-1; TRBD1 agrees at 8 bases. Per germline, CDR1 KGHSH and CDR2 LQKENI. V lost 1 base, J lost 4 bases, and 14 bases stayed unmatched. The CDR3 is 18 residues long. DNA of the CDR3: TGTGCCAGCTCACCACTGGGAGGGCAGGGGGCGAGAGGCACTGAAGCTTTCTTT. As protein: CASSPLGGQGARGTEAFF.

The gene calls are TRBV9 and TRBJ1-2, with D maybe TRBD1 (5 bases). V was shortened by 0 bases and J by 7 bases, with 16 bases between the two germline ends. The germline V gene has CDR1 SGDLS and CDR2 YYNGEE. There are 15 residues in the CDR3. CDR3 DNA sequence: TGTGCCAGCAGCGTAGGGGGCTCACCCGCCGGTGGCTACACCTTC. Translated, it gives CASSVGGSPAGGYTF. Full variable domain (outside the CDR3, taken from reference TRBV9 and TRBJ1-2): DSGVTQTPKHLITATGQRVTLRCSPRSGDLSVYWYQQSLDQGLQFLIQYYNGEERAKGNILERFSAQQFPDLHSELNLSSLELGDSALYFCASSVGGSPAGGYTFGSGTRLTVV.

V usage is TRBV5-1 and J usage is TRBJ1-2, with a tentative D call TRBD1 (5 bases). Trimming took off 3 bases at V and 8 bases at J, with 17 bases between the two ends. The CDR3 extends over 14 amino acids. Germline V lookup: CDR1 SGHRS, CDR2 YFSETQ. The CDR3 DNA reads as TGCGCCAGCAGCTCACTGACAGCGCCGGGGGGCTACACCTTC. Protein product: CASSSLTAPGGYTF. Variable domain in full (rest from reference TRBV5-1 and TRBJ1-2): KAGVTQTPRYLIKTRGQQVTLSCSPISGHRSVSWYQQTPGQGLQFLFEYFSETQRNKGNFPGRFSGRQFSNSRSEMNVSTLELGDSALYLCASSSLTAPGGYTFGSGTRLTVV.

The V gene is TRBV9, the J gene TRBJ2-2; no clear D. Trimming left V 0 bases short and J 3 bases short, with 6 bases between. Germline lookup yields CDR1 SGDLS and CDR2 YYNGEE. The CDR3 loop spans 14 amino acids. DNA for the CDR3: TGTGCCAGCAGCGTAGCACTTCACACCGGGGAGCTGTTTTTT. This gives the protein CASSVALHTGELFF.

CDR3 in DNA: TGTGCCAGTAGGAAGTATCCAGACAGGGACAATCAGCCCCAGCATTTT. It encodes CASRKYPDRDNQPQHF. This chain uses TRBV19 with TRBJ1-5, with 7 bases fitting TRBD1. The CDR3 spans 16 residues. Germline CDR1 is LNHDA and CDR2 is SQIVND (reference sequence). Trimming took 6 bases from V and 3 from J; bases not matched to a gene: 11. The full variable domain, completed using reference TRBV19 and TRBJ1-5, is DGGITQSPKYLFRKEGQNVTLSCEQNLNHDAMYWYRQDPGQGLRLIYYSQIVNDFQKGDIAEGYSVSREKKESFPLTVTSAQKNPTAFYLCASRKYPDRDNQPQHFGDGTRLSIL.

V is TRBV3-1 (or the pseudogene TRBV3-2) and J is TRBJ1-1, with no clear D. Trimming pared 1 base from V and 4 bases from J, leaving 10 bases between. The CDR3 covers 14 residues. Germline-derived CDR1 and CDR2 are LGHDT and YNNKEL (reference sequence). CDR3 amino acids: CASSQGRIGTEAFF. Written as DNA, the CDR3 is TGTGCCAGCAGCCAAGGGCGGATCGGCACTGAAGCTTTCTTT.

This clone appeared once. The chain has TRBV7-2 and TRBJ2-5, with 7 bases matching TRBD1. CDR3 length: 14 amino acids. Germline trimming cut 5 bases from V and 7 bases from J; bases unmatched to any gene: 10. From germline, CDR1 is SGHTA and CDR2 FQGNSA. The CDR3 loop is CASSPGQFPGTQYF. Written as DNA, the CDR3 is TGTGCCAGCAGCCCGGGACAGTTTCCAGGGACCCAGTACTTC.

The chain uses TRBV18 and TRBJ1-1; D is ambiguous. V was trimmed by 3 bases and J by 6 bases, leaving 8 bases between them. Looked up from germline, CDR1 is KGHSH and CDR2 is LQKENI. The CDR3 totals 12 residues. The CDR3 sequence: CASSPEIPEAFF. Written as DNA, the CDR3 is TGTGCCAGCTCACCCGAGATCCCTGAAGCTTTCTTT.

The chain couples TRBV7-8 to TRBJ2-7, with a tentative D call TRBD1 (6 bases). Trimming pared 5 bases from V and 4 bases from J, leaving 21 bases between. The CDR3 extends over 16 amino acids. Germline loops: CDR1 SGHVS, CDR2 FQNEAQ. The DNA for the CDR3 is TGTGCCAGCAGCCTAGAAGGACAGAGAGTGCCTTACGAGCAGTACTTC. It is translated as CASSLEGQRVPYEQYF.

This CDR3 is CASSLSEGSNSPLHF. CDR3 bases: TGTGCCAGCAGTTTATCTGAGGGCTCTAATTCACCCCTCCACTTT. This chain joins TRBV27 and TRBJ1-6; D gene unclear. Germline-derived CDR1 and CDR2 are MNHEY and SMNVEV (reference sequence). The CDR3 covers 15 residues. With 0 bases removed from V and 6 bases from J, the gap between germline ends came to 9 bases.